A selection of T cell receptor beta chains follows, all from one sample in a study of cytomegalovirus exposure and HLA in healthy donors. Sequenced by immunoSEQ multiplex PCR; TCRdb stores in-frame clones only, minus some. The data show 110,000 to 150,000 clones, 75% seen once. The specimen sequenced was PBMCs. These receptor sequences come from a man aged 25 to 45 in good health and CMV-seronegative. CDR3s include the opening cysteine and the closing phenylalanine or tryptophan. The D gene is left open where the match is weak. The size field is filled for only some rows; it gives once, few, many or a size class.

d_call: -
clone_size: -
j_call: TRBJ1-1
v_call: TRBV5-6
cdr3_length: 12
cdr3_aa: CDRTAMNTEAFF
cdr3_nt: TGTGATCGGACAGCGATGAACACTGAAGCTTTCTTT

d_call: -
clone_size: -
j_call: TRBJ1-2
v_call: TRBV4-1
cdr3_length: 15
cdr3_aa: CASSQEPGDNYGYTF
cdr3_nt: TGCGCCAGCAGCCAAGAACCAGGGGACAACTATGGCTACACCTTC

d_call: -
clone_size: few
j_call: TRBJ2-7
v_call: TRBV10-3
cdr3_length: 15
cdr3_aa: CALGGGDRGVHEQYF
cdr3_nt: TGTGCCCTCGGGGGCGGGGACAGAGGTGTCCACGAGCAGTACTTC

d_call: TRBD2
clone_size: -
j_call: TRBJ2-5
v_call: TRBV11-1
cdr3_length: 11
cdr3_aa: CASSPGGTQYF
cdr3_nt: TGTGCCAGCAGCCCGGGGGGGACCCAGTACTTC

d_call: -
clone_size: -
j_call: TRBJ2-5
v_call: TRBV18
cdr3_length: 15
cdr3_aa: CASSPGAESRETQYF
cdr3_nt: TGTGCCAGCTCACCCGGAGCTGAATCCCGAGAGACCCAGTACTTC

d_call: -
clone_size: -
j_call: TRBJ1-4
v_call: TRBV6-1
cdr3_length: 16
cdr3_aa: CASSARPGSPNEKLFF
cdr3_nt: TGTGCCAGCAGTGCCCGCCCAGGGTCCCCTAATGAAAAACTGTTTTTT

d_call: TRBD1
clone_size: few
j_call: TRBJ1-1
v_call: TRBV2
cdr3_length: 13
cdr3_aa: CASSGTVNTEAFF
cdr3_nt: TGTGCCAGCAGCGGGACAGTCAACACTGAAGCTTTCTTT

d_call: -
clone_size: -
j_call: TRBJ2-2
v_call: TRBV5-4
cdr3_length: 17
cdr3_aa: CASSPPQQGGGTGELFF
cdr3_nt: TGTGCCAGCAGCCCCCCCCAACAAGGGGGGGGCACCGGGGAGCTGTTTTTT

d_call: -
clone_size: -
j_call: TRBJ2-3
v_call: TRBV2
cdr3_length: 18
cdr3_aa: CASRRGGLPGVGTDTQYF
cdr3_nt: TGTGCCAGCAGGAGGGGAGGTCTCCCGGGCGTGGGCACAGATACGCAGTATTTT

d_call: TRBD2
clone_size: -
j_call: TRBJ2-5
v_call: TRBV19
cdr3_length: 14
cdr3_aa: CASSLRGGQETQYF
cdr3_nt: TGTGCCAGTAGTCTGCGGGGGGGCCAAGAGACCCAGTACTTC

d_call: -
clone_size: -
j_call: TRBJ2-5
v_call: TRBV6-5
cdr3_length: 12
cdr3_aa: CASSEGTGEQYF
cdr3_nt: TGTGCCAGCAGTGAAGGGACTGGGGAGCAGTACTTC

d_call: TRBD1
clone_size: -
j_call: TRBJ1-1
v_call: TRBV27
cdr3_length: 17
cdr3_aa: CASRPGQAQTLNTEAFF
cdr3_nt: TGTGCCAGCAGACCCGGACAGGCCCAAACCCTTAACACTGAAGCTTTCTTT

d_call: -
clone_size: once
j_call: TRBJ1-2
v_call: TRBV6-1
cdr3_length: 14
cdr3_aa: CASSLRGGGYGYTF
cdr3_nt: TGTGCCAGCAGCCTCCGGGGGGGCGGGTATGGCTACACCTTC

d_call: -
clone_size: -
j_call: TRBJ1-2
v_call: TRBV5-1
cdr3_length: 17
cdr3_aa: CASSLGTEFSANYGYTF
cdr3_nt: TGCGCCAGCAGCTTGGGGACAGAGTTCAGCGCTAACTATGGCTACACCTTC

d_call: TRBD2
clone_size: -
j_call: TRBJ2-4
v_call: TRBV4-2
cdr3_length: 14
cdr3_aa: CASSQGGDKNIQYF
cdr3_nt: TGTGCCAGCAGCCAGGGGGGGGACAAAAACATTCAGTACTTC

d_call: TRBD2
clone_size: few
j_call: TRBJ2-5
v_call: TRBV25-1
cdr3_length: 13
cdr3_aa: CASSLSGGETQYF
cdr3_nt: TGTGCCAGCAGTCTCAGCGGGGGAGAGACCCAGTACTTC

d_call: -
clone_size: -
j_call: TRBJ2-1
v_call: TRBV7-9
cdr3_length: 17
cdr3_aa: CASSSLGTSSSYNEQFF
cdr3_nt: TGTGCCAGCAGCTCTTTAGGGACATCGAGCTCCTACAATGAGCAGTTCTTC

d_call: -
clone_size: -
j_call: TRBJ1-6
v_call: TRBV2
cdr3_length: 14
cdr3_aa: CASSVEGEDSPLHF
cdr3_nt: TGTGCCAGCAGTGTCGAGGGGGAAGATTCACCCCTCCACTTT

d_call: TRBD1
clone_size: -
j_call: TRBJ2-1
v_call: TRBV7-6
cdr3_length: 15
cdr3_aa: CASSIMTGGGHEQFF
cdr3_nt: TGTGCCAGCTCAATAATGACAGGGGGTGGCCATGAGCAGTTCTTC

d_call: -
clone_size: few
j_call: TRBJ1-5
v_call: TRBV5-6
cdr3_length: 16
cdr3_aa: CASSYFVTGPGQPQHF
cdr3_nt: TGTGCCAGCAGCTATTTCGTCACAGGGCCTGGACAGCCCCAGCATTTT

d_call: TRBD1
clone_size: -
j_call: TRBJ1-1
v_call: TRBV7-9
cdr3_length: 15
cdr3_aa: CASSSQGAKGPEAFF
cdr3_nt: TGTGCCAGCAGCTCCCAGGGGGCGAAAGGACCTGAAGCTTTCTTT

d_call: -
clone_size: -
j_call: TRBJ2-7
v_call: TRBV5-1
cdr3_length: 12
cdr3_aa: CASSSDRGEQYF
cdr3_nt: TGCGCCAGCAGCTCGGACAGAGGCGAGCAGTACTTC

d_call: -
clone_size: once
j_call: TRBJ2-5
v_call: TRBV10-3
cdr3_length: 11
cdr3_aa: CAISEAETQYF
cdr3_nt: TGTGCCATCAGTGAGGCGGAGACCCAGTACTTC

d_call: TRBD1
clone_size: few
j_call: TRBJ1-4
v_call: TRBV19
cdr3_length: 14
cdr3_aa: CASSIQQGSEKLFF
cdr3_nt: TGTGCCAGTAGTATCCAACAGGGGAGTGAAAAACTGTTTTTT

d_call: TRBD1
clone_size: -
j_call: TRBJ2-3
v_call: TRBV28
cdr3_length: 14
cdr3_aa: CASSAQGLGDTQYF
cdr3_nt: TGTGCCAGCAGTGCACAGGGGTTAGGAGATACGCAGTATTTT

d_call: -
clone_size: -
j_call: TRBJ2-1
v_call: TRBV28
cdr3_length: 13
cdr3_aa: CASRTGTWDEQFF
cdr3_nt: TGTGCCAGCAGAACCGGGACATGGGATGAGCAGTTCTTC

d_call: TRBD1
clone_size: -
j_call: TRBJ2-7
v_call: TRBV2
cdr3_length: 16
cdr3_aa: CASSGDRGWGSYEQYF
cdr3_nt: TGTGCCAGCAGTGGCGACAGGGGTTGGGGATCCTACGAGCAGTACTTC

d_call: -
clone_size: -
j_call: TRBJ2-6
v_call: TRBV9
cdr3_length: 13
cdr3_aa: CASSVGAANVLTF
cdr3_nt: TGTGCCAGCAGCGTAGGGGCTGCCAACGTCCTGACTTTC

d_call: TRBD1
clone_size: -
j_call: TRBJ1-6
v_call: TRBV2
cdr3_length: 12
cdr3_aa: CASRAGTGLIHF
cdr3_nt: TGTGCCAGCAGAGCCGGGACAGGGTTAATCCACTTT